Sequencing of this T cell receptor (beta chain) was carried out in a study of memory CD4+ T cells and cytomegalovirus serostatus. Study results and limitations: CMV serostatus prediction reached median AUC about 0.96, or 0.93 with US-trained model.

As to this clone: Its target is not known.

The ends were cut back, 1 base at V and 2 bases at J, with 8 bases in the middle. The CDR3 runs 14 residues. Per germline, CDR1 SEHNR and CDR2 FQNEAQ (reference sequence). Data came from immunoSEQ multiplex PCR; TCRdb stores just in-frame clones and leaves some out. The data contain some 25,000 clones, about 79% of them singletons. The sort gate was single viable CD3+CD4+CD8-CD45RO+ cells for memory CD4+ T cells. The sequence was obtained from an adult in good health and CMV-seronegative. Material for sequencing was memory CD4+ T cells from blood. V usage is TRBV7-9 and J usage is TRBJ1-2, with D hard to call. The CDR3 loop reads CASSLDSENYGYTF. In DNA, the CDR3 is TGTGCCAGCAGCTTAGACAGCGAGAACTATGGCTACACCTTC. Using reference TRBV7-9 and TRBJ1-2 for the parts outside the CDR3, the full variable domain is DTGVSQNPRHKITKRGQNVTFRCDPISEHNRLYWYRQTLGQGPEFLTYFQNEAQLEKSRLLSDRFSAERPKGSFSTLEIQRTEQGDSAMYLCASSLDSENYGYTFGSGTRLTVV.